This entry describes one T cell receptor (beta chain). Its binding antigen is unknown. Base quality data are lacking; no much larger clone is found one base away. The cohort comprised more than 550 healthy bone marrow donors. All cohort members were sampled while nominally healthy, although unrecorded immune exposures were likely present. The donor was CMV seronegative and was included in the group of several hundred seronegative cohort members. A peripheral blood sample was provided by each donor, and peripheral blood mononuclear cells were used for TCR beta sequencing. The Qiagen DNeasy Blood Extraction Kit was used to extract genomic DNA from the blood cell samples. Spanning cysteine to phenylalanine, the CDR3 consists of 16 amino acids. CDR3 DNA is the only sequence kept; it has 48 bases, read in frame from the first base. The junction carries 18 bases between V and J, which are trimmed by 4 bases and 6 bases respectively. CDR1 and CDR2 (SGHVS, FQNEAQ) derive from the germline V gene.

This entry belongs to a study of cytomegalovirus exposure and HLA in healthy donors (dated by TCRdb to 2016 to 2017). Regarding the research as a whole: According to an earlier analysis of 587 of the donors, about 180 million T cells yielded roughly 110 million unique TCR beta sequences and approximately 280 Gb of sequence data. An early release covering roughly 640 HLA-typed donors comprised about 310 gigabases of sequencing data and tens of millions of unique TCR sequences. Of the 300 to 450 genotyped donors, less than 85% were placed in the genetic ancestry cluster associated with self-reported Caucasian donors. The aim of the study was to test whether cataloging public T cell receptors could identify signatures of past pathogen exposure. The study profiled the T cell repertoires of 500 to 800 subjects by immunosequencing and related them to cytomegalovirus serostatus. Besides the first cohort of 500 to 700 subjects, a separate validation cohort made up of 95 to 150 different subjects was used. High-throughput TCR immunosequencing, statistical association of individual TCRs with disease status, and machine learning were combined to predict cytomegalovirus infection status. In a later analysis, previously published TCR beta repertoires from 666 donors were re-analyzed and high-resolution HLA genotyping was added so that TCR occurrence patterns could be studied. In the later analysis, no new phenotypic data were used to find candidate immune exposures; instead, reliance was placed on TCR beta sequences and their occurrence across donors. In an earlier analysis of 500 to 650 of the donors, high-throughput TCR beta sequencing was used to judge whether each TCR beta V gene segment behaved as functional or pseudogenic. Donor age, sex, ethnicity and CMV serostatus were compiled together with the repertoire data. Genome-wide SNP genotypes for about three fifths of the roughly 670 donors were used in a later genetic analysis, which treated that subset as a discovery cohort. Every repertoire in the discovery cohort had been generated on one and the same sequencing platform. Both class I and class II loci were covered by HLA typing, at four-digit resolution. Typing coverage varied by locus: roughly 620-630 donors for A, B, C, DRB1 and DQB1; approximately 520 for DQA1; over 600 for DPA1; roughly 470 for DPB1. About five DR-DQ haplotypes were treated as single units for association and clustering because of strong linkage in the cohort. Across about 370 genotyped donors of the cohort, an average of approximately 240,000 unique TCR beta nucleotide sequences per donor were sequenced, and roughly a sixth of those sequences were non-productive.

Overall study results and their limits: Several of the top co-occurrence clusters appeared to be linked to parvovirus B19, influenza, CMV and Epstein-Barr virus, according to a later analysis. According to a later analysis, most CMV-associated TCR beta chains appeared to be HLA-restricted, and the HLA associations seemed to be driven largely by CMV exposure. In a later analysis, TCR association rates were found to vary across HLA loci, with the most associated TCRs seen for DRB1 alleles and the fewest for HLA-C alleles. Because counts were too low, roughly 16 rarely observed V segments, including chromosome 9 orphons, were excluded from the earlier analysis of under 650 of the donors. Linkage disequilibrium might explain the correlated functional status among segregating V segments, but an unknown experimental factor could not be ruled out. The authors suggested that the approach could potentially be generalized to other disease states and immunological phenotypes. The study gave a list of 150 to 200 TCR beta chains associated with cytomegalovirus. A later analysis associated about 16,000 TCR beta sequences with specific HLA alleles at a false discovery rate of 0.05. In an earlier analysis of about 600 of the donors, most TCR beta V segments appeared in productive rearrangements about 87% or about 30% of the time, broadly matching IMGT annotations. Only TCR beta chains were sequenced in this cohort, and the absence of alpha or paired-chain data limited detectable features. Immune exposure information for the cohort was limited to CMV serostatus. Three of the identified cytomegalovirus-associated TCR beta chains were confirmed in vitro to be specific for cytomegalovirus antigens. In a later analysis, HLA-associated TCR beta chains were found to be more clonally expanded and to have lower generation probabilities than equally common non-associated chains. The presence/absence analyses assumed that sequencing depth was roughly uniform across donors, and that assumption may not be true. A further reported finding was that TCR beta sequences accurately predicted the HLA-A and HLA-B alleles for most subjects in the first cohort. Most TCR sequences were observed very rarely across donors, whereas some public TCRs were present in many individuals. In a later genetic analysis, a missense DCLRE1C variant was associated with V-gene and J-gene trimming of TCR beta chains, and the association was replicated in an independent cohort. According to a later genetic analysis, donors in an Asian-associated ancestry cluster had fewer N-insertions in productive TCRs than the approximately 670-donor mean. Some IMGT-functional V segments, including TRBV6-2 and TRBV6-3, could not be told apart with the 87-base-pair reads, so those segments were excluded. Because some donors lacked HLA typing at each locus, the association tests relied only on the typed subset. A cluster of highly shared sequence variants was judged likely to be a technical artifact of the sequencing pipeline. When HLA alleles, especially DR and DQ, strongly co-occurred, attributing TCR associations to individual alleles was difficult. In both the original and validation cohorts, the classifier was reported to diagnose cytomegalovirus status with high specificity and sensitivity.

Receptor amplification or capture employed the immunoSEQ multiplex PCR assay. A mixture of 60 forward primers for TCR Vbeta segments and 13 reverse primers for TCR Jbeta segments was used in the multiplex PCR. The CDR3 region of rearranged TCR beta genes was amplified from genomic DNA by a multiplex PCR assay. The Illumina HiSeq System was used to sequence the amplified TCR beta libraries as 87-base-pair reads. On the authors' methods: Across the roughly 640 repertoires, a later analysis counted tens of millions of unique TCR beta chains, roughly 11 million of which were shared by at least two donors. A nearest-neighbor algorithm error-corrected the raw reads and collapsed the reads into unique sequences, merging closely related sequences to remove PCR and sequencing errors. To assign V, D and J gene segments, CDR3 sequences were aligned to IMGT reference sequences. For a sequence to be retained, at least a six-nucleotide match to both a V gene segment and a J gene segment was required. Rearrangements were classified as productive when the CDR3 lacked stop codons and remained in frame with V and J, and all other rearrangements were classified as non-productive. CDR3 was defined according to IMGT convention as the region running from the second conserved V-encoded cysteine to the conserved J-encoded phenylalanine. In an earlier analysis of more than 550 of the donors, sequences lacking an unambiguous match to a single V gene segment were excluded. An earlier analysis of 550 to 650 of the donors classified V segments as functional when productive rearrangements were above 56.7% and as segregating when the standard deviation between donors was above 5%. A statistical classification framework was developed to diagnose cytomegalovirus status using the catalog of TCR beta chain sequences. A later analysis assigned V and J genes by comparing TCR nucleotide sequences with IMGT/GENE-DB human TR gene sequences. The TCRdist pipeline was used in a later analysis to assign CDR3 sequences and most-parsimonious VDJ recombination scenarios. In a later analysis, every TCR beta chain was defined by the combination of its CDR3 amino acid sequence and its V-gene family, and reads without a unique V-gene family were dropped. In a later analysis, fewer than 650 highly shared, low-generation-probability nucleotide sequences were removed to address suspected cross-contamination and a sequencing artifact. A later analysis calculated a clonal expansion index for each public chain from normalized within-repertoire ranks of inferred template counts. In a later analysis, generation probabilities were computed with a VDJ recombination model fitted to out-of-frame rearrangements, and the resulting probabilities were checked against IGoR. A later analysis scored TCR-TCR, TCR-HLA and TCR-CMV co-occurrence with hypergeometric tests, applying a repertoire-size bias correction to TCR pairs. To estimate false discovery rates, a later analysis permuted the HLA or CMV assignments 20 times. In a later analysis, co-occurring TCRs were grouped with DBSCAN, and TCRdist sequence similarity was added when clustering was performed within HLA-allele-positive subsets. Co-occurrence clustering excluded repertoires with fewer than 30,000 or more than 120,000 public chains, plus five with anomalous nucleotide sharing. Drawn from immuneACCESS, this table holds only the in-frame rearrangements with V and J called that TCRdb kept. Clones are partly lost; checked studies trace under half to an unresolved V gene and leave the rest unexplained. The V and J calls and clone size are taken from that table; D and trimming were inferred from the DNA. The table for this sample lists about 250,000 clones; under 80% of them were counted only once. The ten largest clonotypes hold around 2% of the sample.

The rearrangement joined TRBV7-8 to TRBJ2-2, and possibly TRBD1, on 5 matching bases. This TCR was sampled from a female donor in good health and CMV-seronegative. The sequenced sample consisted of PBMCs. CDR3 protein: CASSSLGLADAGELFF. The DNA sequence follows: TGTGCCAGCAGCTCCTTGGGGCTCGCCGACGCCGGGGAGCTGTTTTTT.